Following are 3 T cell receptor beta chains from one sample sequenced in a study of blood T cells in healthy people across ages. A sample-barcoded 5' primer and a J-beta primer mix were used in a second PCR of roughly 6 to 11 cycles. TCRdb reanalysed the 5' RACE reads using MiXCR and keeps one entry per CDR3 protein. The table has some 900,000 distinct CDR3 sequences, about 48% seen once. Sequencing was carried out using blood. These receptors all stem from a man aged 25-40 years in good health.

In DNA, the CDR3 is TGCGCCAGCAGCCAAGTTTCAGATAACTATGGCTACACCTTC. Protein product: CASSQVSDNYGYTF. The J gene is TRBJ1-2, the V gene TRBV4-1; D remains unclear. Germline V CDR1 and CDR2: MGHRA, YSYEKL. V lost 1 base and J 1 base, leaving 7 bases between the germline ends. The CDR3 runs to 14 residues.

V and J are TRBV4-3 and TRBJ1-6; tentative D call: TRBD1 (5 bases). Germline V CDR1 and CDR2: LGHNA, YSLEER. The CDR3 is made up of 16 amino acids. V lost 1 base and J lost 5, with 12 bases in between. Here the CDR3 reads CASSQGLTANNSPLHF. In nucleotides, the CDR3 is TGCGCCAGCAGCCAAGGTCTGACAGCTAATAATTCACCCCTCCACTTT.

The chain uses TRBV5-1 and TRBJ2-6; D is unclear. The CDR3 is 14 amino acids. Germline V gives CDR1 SGHRS, CDR2 YFSETQ. Trimming removed 7 bases from V and 0 bases from J, with 8 bases in between. CDR3 sequence reads: CASGRSSGANVLTF. The DNA of the CDR3 is TGCGCCAGCGGACGAAGCTCTGGGGCCAACGTCCTGACTTTC.